The 17 T cell receptor beta chains below come from one sample, sequenced in a study of T cell repertoires in aging, cancer and after chemotherapy. Amplification of TCR beta used genomic DNA extracted from peripheral blood. TRB rearrangements spanning V, D and J were amplified using mixed TRB-A/B primers. In TCRdb, the multiplex PCR reads were re-called with MiXCR into one record per CDR3 protein. This sample yields about 2,200 distinct CDR3 sequences, of which 25% to 30% are seen a single time; about 9% belongs to the top ten. The sequencing sample was made of blood. All receptors come from a human donor with a solid tumor.

A note on this clonotype: At one of its ends the junction is not consistent with the germline gene, which may arise from a read error. The chain joins TRBV6-2 or TRBV6-3 to TRBJ2-4; 8 bases match TRBD1. The CDR3 is 13 residues long. Germline CDR1 is MNHEY and CDR2 is SVGEGT. In DNA, the CDR3 is TGTGCCAGCAGTTACTCGGACAGGGCCATTCTGTACTTC. Its protein product is CASSYSDRAILYF.

This clonotype was detected only a few times. The V gene is TRBV19, the J gene TRBJ1-1; the match to TRBD1 covers 8 bases. Trimming removed 3 bases from V and 5 bases from J; junction bases left unmatched: 5. The length of the CDR3 is 14 residues. Per germline, CDR1 LNHDA and CDR2 SQIVND (reference sequence). CDR3 coding DNA: TGTGCCAGTAGTATCACAGGGGGGAGGACTGAAGCTTTCTTT. Encoded protein: CASSITGGRTEAFF.

In nucleotides, the CDR3 is TGTGCCAGCAGCGCCGGGAGAAGCAATCAGCCCCAGCATTTT. Its protein is CASSAGRSNQPQHF. This sequence joins TRBV11-1 and TRBJ1-5; D is unresolved. CDR1 and CDR2 (germline): SGHAT, FQDESV (reference sequence). With 5 bases removed from V and 1 base from J, the gap between germline ends came to 9 bases. This CDR3 contains 14 residues.

This clonotype is large. The chain recombines TRBV7-6 with TRBJ2-3; 10 nucleotides agree with TRBD2. The CDR3 spans 13 residues. Germline values: CDR1 SGHVS, CDR2 FNYEAQ. The J segment lost 9 bases and the V segment lost 0 bases, leaving 0 bases of the junction unmatched. CDR3 bases: TGTGCCAGCAGCTTAGCTAGCGGGGGGACGCAGTATTTT. It translates to CASSLASGGTQYF.

In this sample, this clonotype is large. The V and J genes are TRBV11-3 and TRBJ2-5, with D perhaps assigned TRBD1 or TRBD2 (6 bases each). Trimming stripped 4 bases from V and 5 bases from J, with 17 bases between. The CDR3 contains 15 residues. The germline CDR1 and CDR2 sequences are SGHNT and YENEEA. The CDR3 region is CASSSRTIRGETQYF. The CDR3 DNA sequence: TGTGCCAGCAGCTCCCGGACTATCAGGGGTGAGACCCAGTACTTC.

This clonotype is judged medium-sized. V and J are TRBV11-3 and TRBJ1-1; D remains unclear. CDR3 length: 13 residues. Germline CDR1 and CDR2: SGHNT and YENEEA. Trimming took 5 bases from V and 6 from J, leaving 13 bases between them. The CDR3 protein is CASSPMDGSEAFF. CDR3 sequence (DNA): TGTGCCAGCAGCCCCATGGACGGATCTGAAGCTTTCTTT.

J is TRBJ2-7 and V is TRBV18; TRBD2 matches 13 bases. CDR3 size: 18 residues. Germline trimming cut 6 bases from V and 0 bases from J; bases unmatched to any gene: 11. The germline V gene encodes CDR1 KGHSH and CDR2 LQKENI. The CDR3: CASSLIGLAGASSYEQYF. CDR3 DNA sequence: TGTGCCAGCTCCCTCATAGGACTAGCGGGGGCCAGCTCCTACGAGCAGTACTTC.

The genes are TRBV6-1 and TRBJ1-5; possible D gene TRBD1, 5 bases. The CDR3 is 16 amino acids. Deletions cut 1 base from V and 2 bases from J, with 12 bases between. CDR1 and CDR2 (germline): MNHNS, SASEGT. The CDR3 region is CASSEEGGTGNQPQHF. CDR3 DNA: TGTGCCAGCAGTGAAGAAGGAGGGACCGGCAATCAGCCCCAGCATTTT.

The chain recombines TRBV6-5 with TRBJ2-7, with 9 bases lining up with TRBD1. Germline CDR1 and CDR2: MNHEY and SVGAGI. CDR3 size: 13 residues. Unmatched junction bases numbered 2, after V lost 2 bases and J lost 6 bases. The CDR3 protein is CASSYTGGSEQYV. CDR3 nucleotides: TGTGCCAGCAGTTACACAGGGGGCAGCGAGCAGTACGTC.

Judged by abundance, this clonotype is medium-sized (0.01 to 0.1%). The V gene is TRBV5-5, the J gene TRBJ2-5, with a weak D call TRBD2 (5 bases). This CDR3 region has 16 residues. Looked up from germline, CDR1 is SGHKS and CDR2 is YYEKEE (reference sequence). Trimming shortened V by 6 bases and J by 4 bases, and 22 bases separated the two germline ends. For the CDR3, the DNA is TGTGCCAGCATACCCTCTCGTGGGAGTCCCCCAGAGACCCAGTACTTC. This encodes CASIPSRGSPPETQYF.

A word on this clonotype: At one end, the junction sequence differs from germline, possibly due to a read error. The CDR3 here is CASSSSTSYKQYF. As DNA, the CDR3 is TGTGCCAGCAGCTCAAGTACAAGCTACAAGCAGTACTTC. The chain combines TRBV6-1 with TRBJ2-7, with D hard to call. Germline CDR1 and CDR2: MNHNS and SASEGT. The CDR3 is 13 residues long.

This clonotype is medium-sized (0.01 to 0.1%). This rearrangement joins TRBV12-3 or TRBV12-4 to TRBJ2-3; 9 positions match TRBD1. Germline trimming cut 5 bases from V and 3 bases from J; bases unmatched to any gene: 6. The CDR3 spans 15 residues. This CDR3 reads CASSPDRGMTDTQYF. Here the CDR3 DNA reads TGTGCCAGCAGTCCCGACAGGGGGATGACAGATACGCAGTATTTT.

The CDR3 bases are TGTGCTCCGGACGAGCAGTACGTC. Translated, it gives CAPDEQYV. The chain joins TRBV19 to TRBJ2-7; D gene unclear. Looked up from germline, CDR1 is LNHDA and CDR2 is SQIVND (reference sequence). This CDR3 contains 8 residues.

This clonotype counts as medium-sized (0.01 to 0.1%). The chain employs TRBV6-1 and TRBJ1-2; tentative D call: TRBD1 (6 bases). Germline loops: CDR1 MNHNS, CDR2 SASEGT. The V gene lost 6 bases and the J gene lost 7 bases, with 15 bases spanning the gap. This CDR3 spans 13 amino acids. As DNA, the CDR3 is TGTGCCAGCAGAAGTACAGGGTTTAGTGGCTACACCTTC. It translates to CASRSTGFSGYTF.

The chain joins TRBV18 to TRBJ2-7; the match to TRBD1 covers 12 bases. The CDR3 is 15 residues long. V shed 4 bases and J 5 bases; nucleotides not matched to a gene: 6. CDR1 is KGHSH and CDR2 is LQKENI in the germline V gene. The CDR3 here is CASSHSGTGGNEQYV. In DNA form, the CDR3 reads TGTGCCAGCTCACACTCCGGGACAGGGGGCAACGAGCAGTACGTC.

This clonotype was seen a few times. The chain carries TRBV18 and TRBJ1-4; D gene uncertain. Germline V lookup: CDR1 KGHSH, CDR2 LQKENI. CDR3 length: 13 residues. The V end lost 4 bases, the J end lost 5 bases, and 8 bases lay between the germline ends. CDR3 sequence: CASSRGSNEKLFF. As DNA, the CDR3 is TGTGCCAGCTCACGGGGAAGCAATGAAAAACTGTTTTTT.

This clonotype is medium-sized. J is TRBJ1-5 and V is TRBV11-3; weak D call: TRBD1 (6 bases). This CDR3 has 13 amino acids. Germline values: CDR1 SGHNT, CDR2 YENEEA. V was pared by 5 bases and J by 4 bases, with 9 bases between. The CDR3 loop reads CASSRTGNQPQHF. The CDR3 DNA sequence: TGTGCCAGCAGCCGCACAGGGAATCAGCCCCAGCATTTT.